These 23 T cell receptor beta chains were all obtained from the same sample, sequenced in a study of T cells after yellow fever vaccination. MiXCR, run by TCRdb on the 5' RACE reads, gives a single entry per CDR3 protein. This table holds about 120,000 distinct CDR3 sequences, 7.5% to 10% found once. Sequencing was performed on CD8+ T cells sorted from PBMCs, taken on the day of the yellow fever booster vaccination. The receptors here all came from a man in his late teens or twenties who received the YFV17D yellow fever vaccine.

This chain links TRBV10-3 with TRBJ2-1, with D perhaps TRBD1 (6 bases). Trimming stripped 8 bases from V and 10 bases from J, with 9 bases between. This CDR3 is 10 amino acids long. Germline V gene lookup returns CDR1 ENHRY and CDR2 SYGVKD. CDR3 sequence reads: CAIGQGEQFF. CDR3 nucleotides: TGTGCCATCGGCCAGGGGGAGCAGTTCTTC.

This clonotype was observed a few times. The chain carries TRBV27 and TRBJ1-2, with 9 bases identical to TRBD1. V was clipped by 2 bases and J by 10 bases; unmatched bases: 8. Germline V lookup: CDR1 MNHEY, CDR2 SMNVEV (reference sequence). CDR3 size: 14 residues. The CDR3 region has the DNA TGTGCCAGCAGTTTAGGGGGACAGGGCCCTTCCTACACCTTC. Amino acid sequence: CASSLGGQGPSYTF.

In this sample, this clonotype turned up a few times. The chain joins TRBV14 to TRBJ2-7; the D gene could be TRBD1 or TRBD2 (5 bases each). This CDR3 is built from 13 residues. The germline V gene encodes CDR1 SGHDN and CDR2 FVKESK. V dropped 4 bases and J dropped 2 bases, with 9 bases sitting between them. This CDR3 reads CASSRRGAYEQYV. The CDR3 nucleotides read TGTGCCAGCAGCCGAAGGGGAGCCTACGAGCAGTACGTC.

The chain is built from TRBV20-1 and TRBJ2-4, with 10 bases fitting TRBD2. Germline CDR1 reads DFQATT; CDR2 reads SNEGSKA (reference sequence). V trimming: 0 bases; J trimming: 0 bases; junction bases outside the gene matches: 5. The CDR3 length is 17 residues. The CDR3 DNA is TGCAGTGCTAGAGATCTAGCGGGGGATCTAGCCAAAAACATTCAGTACTTC. Amino acid sequence: CSARDLAGDLAKNIQYF.

There are a few counts of this clonotype. The chain recombines TRBV5-4 with TRBJ2-3, with D perhaps TRBD1 or TRBD2 (5 bases each). V was trimmed by 4 bases and J by 3 bases, leaving 12 bases between them. CDR1 and CDR2 (germline): SGHNT, YYREEE (reference sequence). The CDR3 covers 14 residues. This chain's CDR3 is CASSGMGETDTQYF. The CDR3 nucleotides are TGTGCCAGCAGCGGGATGGGGGAAACAGATACGCAGTATTTT.

The chain carries TRBV6-5 and TRBJ2-5; 7 bases are a match to TRBD2. CDR1 MNHEY and CDR2 SVGAGI come from the germline V gene. This CDR3 spans 15 amino acids. The ends lost 0 bases at V and 4 bases at J; junction bases unmatched: 5. CDR3 region: CASSYSGGGGETQYF. In DNA, the CDR3 is TGTGCCAGCAGTTACTCGGGCGGGGGAGGAGAGACCCAGTACTTC.

The CDR3 nucleotides are TGTGCCAGTAGTCTCTCGAAAGCAGCTAGCACAGATACGCAGTATTTT. Its translation is CASSLSKAASTDTQYF. This chain uses TRBV19 with TRBJ2-3; no firm D call. The V and J ends lost 5 bases and 0 bases respectively, with 15 bases between them. CDR1 LNHDA and CDR2 SQIVND come from the germline V gene (reference sequence). There are 16 residues in the CDR3. Complete variable domain (other parts from reference TRBV19 and TRBJ2-3): DGGITQSPKYLFRKEGQNVTLSCEQNLNHDAMYWYRQDPGQGLRLIYYSQIVNDFQKGDIAEGYSVSREKKESFPLTVTSAQKNPTAFYLCASSLSKAASTDTQYFGPGTRLTVL.

The chain employs TRBV5-1 and TRBJ2-7; 8 positions match TRBD1. Per germline, CDR1 SGHRS and CDR2 YFSETQ. The CDR3 has 13 residues. The V segment lost 3 bases and the J segment 7 bases; nucleotides outside the gene matches: 6. CDR3 nucleotides: TGCGCCAGCAGCTCCAGGGGGCACGAAGAGCAGTACTTC. As protein: CASSSRGHEEQYF.

This clonotype was detected only a few times. The gene calls are TRBV4-1 and TRBJ2-1, with 9 bases aligning to TRBD1. Trimming cost V 4 bases and J 6 bases; bases outside gene matches: 10. CDR1 MGHRA and CDR2 YSYEKL come from the germline V gene. This CDR3 comprises 16 residues. CDR3 nucleotides: TGCGCCAGCAGCCTAGTCCCGGGACAGGGAAGCAATGAGCAGTTCTTC. This gives the protein CASSLVPGQGSNEQFF.

The chain links TRBV12-3 or TRBV12-4 to TRBJ1-6, with 8 bases identical to TRBD1. The CDR3 runs 15 residues. The ends lost 3 bases at V and 6 bases at J; junction bases unmatched: 4. The CDR3 nucleotides read TGTGCCAGCAGTTTCCCCGGACAGGGTAATTCACCCCTCCACTTT. As protein: CASSFPGQGNSPLHF.

The sample holds a few counts of this clonotype. The chain couples TRBV5-5 to TRBJ2-7, with D possibly matching TRBD1 (6 bases). The V and J ends lost 4 bases and 5 bases respectively, with 16 bases between them. Looked up from germline, CDR1 is SGHKS and CDR2 is YYEKEE (reference sequence). The length of the CDR3 is 14 residues. CDR3 bases: TGTGCCAGCAGCCCCCCATCTAGACAGGACGAGCAGTACTTC. It translates to CASSPPSRQDEQYF. The complete variable domain, with remaining parts taken from reference TRBV5-5 and TRBJ2-7, reads DAGVTQSPTHLIKTRGQQVTLRCSPISGHKSVSWYQQVLGQGPQFIFQYYEKEERGRGNFPDRFSARQFPNYSSELNVNALLLGDSALYLCASSPPSRQDEQYFGPGTRLTVT.

This clonotype occurred a few times. The chain recombines TRBV24-1 with TRBJ2-1, with 15 bases lining up with TRBD2. V gave up 2 bases and J gave up 3 bases; unmatched junction bases: 4. The CDR3 has 18 residues. Per germline, CDR1 KGHDR and CDR2 SFDVKD. CDR3 sequence reads: CATSDSTGLAGGYNEQFF. CDR3 coding DNA: TGTGCCACCAGTGATTCTACGGGACTAGCGGGGGGCTACAATGAGCAGTTCTTC.

This clonotype was detected a few times. The chain is built from TRBV15 and TRBJ1-5; D possibly corresponds to TRBD1 (5 bases). This CDR3 is built from 15 residues. The germline V gene has CDR1 LNHNV and CDR2 YYDKDF (reference sequence). V dropped 5 bases and J dropped 7 bases, with 18 bases sitting between them. This CDR3 is CATSPPSREGQPQHF. The CDR3 DNA sequence: TGTGCCACCAGCCCGCCTTCCAGGGAGGGACAGCCCCAGCATTTT.

This chain uses TRBV5-6 with TRBJ2-2; no clear D gene. The CDR3 runs 14 residues. Germline values: CDR1 SGHDT, CDR2 YYEEEE. Trimming took 1 base from V and 4 from J, leaving 8 bases between them. CDR3: CASSLLTTTGELFF. The CDR3 DNA reads as TGTGCCAGCAGCTTGCTAACTACCACCGGGGAGCTGTTTTTT.

In its sample, this clonotype was seen many times. The chain recombines TRBV4-3 with TRBJ2-3; TRBD2 matches 11 bases. The CDR3 has 16 residues. With V trimmed by 4 bases and J by 5 bases, 8 bases remained unmatched. The germline V gene encodes CDR1 LGHNA and CDR2 YSLEER. CDR3 in amino acids: CASSRNSGGARDTQYF. As DNA, the CDR3 is TGCGCCAGCAGCCGGAATAGCGGGGGGGCCAGAGATACGCAGTATTTT.

This clonotype appeared a few times. The rearrangement links TRBV5-5 to TRBJ1-6, with D unclear. This CDR3 has 16 amino acids. Germline loops: CDR1 SGHKS, CDR2 YYEKEE (reference sequence). V was shortened by 4 bases and J by 3 bases, with 14 bases between the two germline ends. CDR3 nucleotide sequence: TGTGCCAGCAGCCGACCGGCAGGCGGCTATAATTCACCCCTCCACTTT. It yields the protein CASSRPAGGYNSPLHF.

This clonotype was seen only a few times. CDR3 amino acids: CASSLRAEDEQYV. The CDR3, as DNA: TGTGCCAGCAGTTTAAGGGCAGAAGACGAGCAGTACGTC. V gene TRBV12-3 or TRBV12-4 combines with J gene TRBJ2-7; unclear D gene. This CDR3 has 13 residues. Trimming left V 2 bases short and J 5 bases short, with 10 bases between.

This clonotype showed up many times. The V and J genes are TRBV2 and TRBJ2-1, with TRBD1 as a possible D gene (6 bases). This CDR3 is built from 13 residues. Germline CDR1 is SNHLY and CDR2 is FYNNEI. V lost 8 bases, J lost 4 bases, and 12 bases lay in between. Here the CDR3 reads CASEGEEYNEQFF. In nucleotides, the CDR3 is TGTGCCAGCGAGGGGGAAGAGTACAATGAGCAGTTCTTC.

Within the sample, this clonotype is medium-sized. This sequence joins TRBV6-4 and TRBJ2-2, with D perhaps matching TRBD1 (5 bases). The CDR3 totals 13 residues. The germline CDR1 and CDR2 sequences are MRHNA and SNTAGT. V was clipped by 3 bases and J by 3 bases, with 5 bases between them. CDR3 in DNA: TGTGCCAGCAGTGAAGGGGACACCGGGGAGCTGTTTTTT. It encodes CASSEGDTGELFF.

This clonotype was picked up a small number of times. The genes are TRBV4-1 and TRBJ1-5, with no clear D. The CDR3 covers 15 residues. Germline V CDR1 and CDR2: MGHRA, YSYEKL. The V end was cut by 1 base, the J end by 0 bases, with 7 bases between. CDR3 protein: CASSQGGYSNQPQHF. CDR3 nucleotide sequence: TGCGCCAGCAGCCAAGGGGGATATAGCAATCAGCCCCAGCATTTT.

The chain combines TRBV27 with TRBJ2-1; TRBD2 might be the D (5 bases). This CDR3 spans 14 amino acids. Between the trimmed V and J ends, which lost 6 bases and 6 bases, there was a span of 15 bases. The V gene's germline CDR1 is MNHEY and CDR2 SMNVEV (reference sequence). The CDR3 DNA sequence: TGTGCCAGCAGCCCCTTCGATAGCGTCAATGAGCAGTTCTTC. Its protein is CASSPFDSVNEQFF.

The sample holds a few counts of this clonotype. V gene TRBV19 combines with J gene TRBJ1-5, with D maybe TRBD1 (5 bases). The length of the CDR3 is 12 residues. Germline CDR1 LNHDA, CDR2 SQIVND (reference sequence). Trimming shortened V by 5 bases and J by 9 bases, and 11 bases separated the two germline ends. For the CDR3, the DNA is TGTGCCAGTAGTGACAGTTCGAGGCCCCAGCATTTT. Protein product: CASSDSSRPQHF.

A few counts support this clonotype. The chain joins TRBV4-1 to TRBJ2-3, with D perhaps TRBD2 (5 bases). Trimming took off 6 bases at V and 5 bases at J, with 15 bases between the two ends. CDR1 MGHRA and CDR2 YSYEKL come from the germline V gene. The CDR3 consists of 14 residues. The CDR3 is CASSGSSGIDTQYF. The DNA for the CDR3 is TGCGCCAGCAGTGGGTCATCCGGGATAGATACGCAGTATTTT.